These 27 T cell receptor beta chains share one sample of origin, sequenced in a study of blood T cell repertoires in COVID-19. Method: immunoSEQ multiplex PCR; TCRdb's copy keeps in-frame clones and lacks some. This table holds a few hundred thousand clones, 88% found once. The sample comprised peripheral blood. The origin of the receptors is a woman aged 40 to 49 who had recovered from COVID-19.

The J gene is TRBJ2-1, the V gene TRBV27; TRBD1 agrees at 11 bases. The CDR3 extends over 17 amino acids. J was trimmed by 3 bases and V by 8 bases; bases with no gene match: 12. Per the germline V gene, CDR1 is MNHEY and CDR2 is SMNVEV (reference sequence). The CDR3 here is CASWGFRGTGGYNEQFF. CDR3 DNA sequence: TGTGCCAGCTGGGGGTTCCGGGGGACAGGGGGCTACAATGAGCAGTTCTTC.

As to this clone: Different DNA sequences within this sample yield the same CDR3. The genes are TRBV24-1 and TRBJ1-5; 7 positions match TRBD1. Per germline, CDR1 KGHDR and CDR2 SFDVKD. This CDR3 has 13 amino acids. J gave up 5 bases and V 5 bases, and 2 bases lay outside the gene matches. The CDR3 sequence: CATSGTGDQPQHF. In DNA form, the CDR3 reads TGTGCCACCAGTGGGACAGGTGATCAGCCCCAGCATTTT.

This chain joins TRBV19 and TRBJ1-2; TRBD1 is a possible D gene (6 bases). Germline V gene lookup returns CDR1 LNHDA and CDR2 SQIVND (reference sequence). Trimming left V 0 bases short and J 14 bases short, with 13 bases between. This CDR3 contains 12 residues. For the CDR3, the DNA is TGTGCCAGTAGTATAGATCCTGGACAGCGGACCTTC. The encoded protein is CASSIDPGQRTF.

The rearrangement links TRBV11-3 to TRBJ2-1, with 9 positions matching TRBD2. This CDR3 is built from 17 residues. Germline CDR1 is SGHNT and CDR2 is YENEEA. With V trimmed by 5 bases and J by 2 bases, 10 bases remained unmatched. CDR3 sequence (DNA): TGTGCCAGCAGCCCCCACGATCTAGCGGGGACCTACAATGAGCAGTTCTTC. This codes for CASSPHDLAGTYNEQFF.

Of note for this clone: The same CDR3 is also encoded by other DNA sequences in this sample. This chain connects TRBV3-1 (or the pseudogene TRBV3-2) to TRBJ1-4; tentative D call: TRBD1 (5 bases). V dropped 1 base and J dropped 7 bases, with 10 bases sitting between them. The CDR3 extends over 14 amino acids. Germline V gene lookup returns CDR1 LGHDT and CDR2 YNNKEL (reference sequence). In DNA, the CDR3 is TGTGCCAGCAGCCAAGCTGGGGGGGGTGAAAAACTGTTTTTT. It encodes CASSQAGGGEKLFF.

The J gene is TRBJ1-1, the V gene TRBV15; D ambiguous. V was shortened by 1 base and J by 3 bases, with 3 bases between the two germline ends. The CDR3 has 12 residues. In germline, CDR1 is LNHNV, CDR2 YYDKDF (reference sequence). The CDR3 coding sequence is TGTGCCACCAGCAGAGGAGACACTGAAGCTTTCTTT. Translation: CATSRGDTEAFF.

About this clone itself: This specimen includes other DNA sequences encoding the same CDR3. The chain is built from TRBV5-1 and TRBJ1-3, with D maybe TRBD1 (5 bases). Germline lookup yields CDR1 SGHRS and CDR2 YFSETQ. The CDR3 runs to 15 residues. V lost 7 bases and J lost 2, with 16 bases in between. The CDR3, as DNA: TGCGCCAGCTCCCCACAGGCACCCCCTGGAAACACCATATATTTT. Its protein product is CASSPQAPPGNTIYF.

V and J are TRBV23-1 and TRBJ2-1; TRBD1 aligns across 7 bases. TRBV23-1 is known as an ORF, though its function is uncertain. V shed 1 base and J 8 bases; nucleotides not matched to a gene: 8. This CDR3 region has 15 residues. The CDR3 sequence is CASSQCRTGDHEQFF. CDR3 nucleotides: TGCGCCAGCAGTCAATGTCGCACAGGGGACCATGAGCAGTTCTTC.

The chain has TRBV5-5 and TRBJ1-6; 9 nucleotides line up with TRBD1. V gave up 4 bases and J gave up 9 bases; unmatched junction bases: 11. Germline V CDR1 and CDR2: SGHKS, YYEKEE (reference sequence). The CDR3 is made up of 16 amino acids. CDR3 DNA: TGTGCCAGCAGCCCGGCCCGGGACAGGGTGGGTTCACCCCTCCACTTT. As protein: CASSPARDRVGSPLHF.

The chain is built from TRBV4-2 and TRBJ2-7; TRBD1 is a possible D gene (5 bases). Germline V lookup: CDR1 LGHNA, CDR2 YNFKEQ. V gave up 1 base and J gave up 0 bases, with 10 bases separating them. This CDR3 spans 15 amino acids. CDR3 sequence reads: CASSQGGQSSYEQYF. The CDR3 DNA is TGTGCCAGCAGCCAAGGAGGACAAAGCTCCTACGAGCAGTACTTC.

CDR3 residues: CASAETEDEAFF. The DNA for the CDR3 is TGTGCCAGCGCCGAGACCGAGGATGAAGCTTTCTTT. J is TRBJ1-1 and V is TRBV3-1 (or the pseudogene TRBV3-2); D gene uncertain. The CDR3 spans 12 residues. The V gene lost 8 bases and the J gene lost 7 bases, with 14 bases spanning the gap. Germline V CDR1 and CDR2: LGHDT, YNNKEL (reference sequence).

The CDR3 bases are TGCGCCAGCACCCTGGGGGGGGGATTAGGTCAGCCCCAGCATTTT. It encodes CASTLGGGLGQPQHF. The rearrangement uses TRBV10-2 and TRBJ1-5; tentatively, D is TRBD1 (5 bases). The germline V gene encodes CDR1 WSHSY and CDR2 SAAADI. The CDR3 is 15 residues long. V was trimmed by 7 bases and J by 6 bases, leaving 19 bases between them.

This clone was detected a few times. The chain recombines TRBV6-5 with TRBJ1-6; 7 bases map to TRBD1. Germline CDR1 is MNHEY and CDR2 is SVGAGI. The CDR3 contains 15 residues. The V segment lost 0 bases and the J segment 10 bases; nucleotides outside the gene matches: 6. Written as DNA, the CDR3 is TGTGCCAGCAGTTACTCGAACAGGGGAGCCTCACCCCTCCACTTT. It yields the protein CASSYSNRGASPLHF.

The CDR3 bases are TGTGCCAGCGGAGGGGGGGGCGGCACAGATACGCAGTATTTT. Residues: CASGGGGGTDTQYF. The genes are TRBV5-4 and TRBJ2-3; tentatively, D is TRBD2 (7 bases). The germline V gene encodes CDR1 SGHNT and CDR2 YYREEE (reference sequence). The CDR3 extends over 14 amino acids. V lost 7 bases and J 1 base, leaving 13 bases between the germline ends.

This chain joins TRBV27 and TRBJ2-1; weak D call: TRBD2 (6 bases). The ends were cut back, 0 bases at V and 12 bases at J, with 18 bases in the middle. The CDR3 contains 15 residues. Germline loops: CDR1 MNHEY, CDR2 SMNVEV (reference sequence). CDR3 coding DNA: TGTGCCAGCAGTTTATCCGCCCATCCCCGGGACTGGCAGTTCTTC. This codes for CASSLSAHPRDWQFF.

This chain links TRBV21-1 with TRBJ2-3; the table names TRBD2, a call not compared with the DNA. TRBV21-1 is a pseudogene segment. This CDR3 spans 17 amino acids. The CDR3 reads CASSAGLAGAGTDTQYF. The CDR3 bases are TGTGCCAGCAGCGCGGGACTAGCGGGAGCTGGCACAGATACGCAGTATTTT.

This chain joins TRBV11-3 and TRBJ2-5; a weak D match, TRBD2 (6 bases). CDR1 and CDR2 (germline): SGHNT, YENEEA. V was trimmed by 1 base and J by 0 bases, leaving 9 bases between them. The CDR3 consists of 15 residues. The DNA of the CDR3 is TGTGCCAGCAGCTTAGGGACTATCCACCAAGAGACCCAGTACTTC. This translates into CASSLGTIHQETQYF.

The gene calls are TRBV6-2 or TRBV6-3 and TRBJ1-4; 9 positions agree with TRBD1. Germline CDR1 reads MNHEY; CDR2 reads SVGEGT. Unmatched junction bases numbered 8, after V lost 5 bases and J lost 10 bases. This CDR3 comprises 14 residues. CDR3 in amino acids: CASSPGTGIAKLFF. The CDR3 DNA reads TGTGCCAGCAGTCCCGGGACAGGGATCGCAAAACTGTTTTTT.

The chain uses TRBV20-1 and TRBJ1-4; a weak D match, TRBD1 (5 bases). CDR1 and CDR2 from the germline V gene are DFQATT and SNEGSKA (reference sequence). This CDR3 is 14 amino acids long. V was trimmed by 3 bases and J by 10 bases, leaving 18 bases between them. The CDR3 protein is CSASRVGANPKLFF. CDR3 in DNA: TGCAGTGCTAGTAGGGTAGGGGCCAATCCAAAACTGTTTTTT.

The CDR3 reads CASTPATSGRGEETQYF. DNA for the CDR3: TGTGCCAGCACCCCGGCGACTAGCGGGAGAGGGGAAGAGACCCAGTACTTC. The chain carries TRBV9 and TRBJ2-5; 12 bases agree with TRBD2. After removal of 6 bases from V and 3 bases from J, the junction contained 12 bases not matched to a gene. Germline V gene sequence: CDR1 SGDLS, CDR2 YYNGEE. CDR3 length: 17 amino acids.

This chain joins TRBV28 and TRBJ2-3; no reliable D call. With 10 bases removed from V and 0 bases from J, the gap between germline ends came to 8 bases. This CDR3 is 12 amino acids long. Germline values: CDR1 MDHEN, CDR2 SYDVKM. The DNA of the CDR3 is TGTGCCACACAACAGAGCACAGATACGCAGTATTTT. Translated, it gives CATQQSTDTQYF.

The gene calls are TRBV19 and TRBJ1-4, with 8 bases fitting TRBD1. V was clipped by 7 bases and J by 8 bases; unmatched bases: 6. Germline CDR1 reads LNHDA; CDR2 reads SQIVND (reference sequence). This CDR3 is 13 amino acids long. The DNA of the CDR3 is TGTGCCAGTACGGACAGGGTAGGGGAAAAACTGTTTTTT. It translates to CASTDRVGEKLFF.

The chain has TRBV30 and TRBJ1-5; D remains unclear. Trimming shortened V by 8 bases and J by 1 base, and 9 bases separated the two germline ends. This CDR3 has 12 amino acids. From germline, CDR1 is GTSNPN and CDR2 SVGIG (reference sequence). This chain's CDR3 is CALSGSNQPQHF. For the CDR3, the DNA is TGTGCCCTCTCGGGGAGCAATCAGCCCCAGCATTTT.

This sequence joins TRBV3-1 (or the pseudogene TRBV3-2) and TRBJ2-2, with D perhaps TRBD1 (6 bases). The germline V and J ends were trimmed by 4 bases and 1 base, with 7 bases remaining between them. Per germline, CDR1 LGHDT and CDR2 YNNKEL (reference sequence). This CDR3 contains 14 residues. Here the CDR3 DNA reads TGTGCCAGCAGCCTCAGGGGGAACACCGGGGAGCTGTTTTTT. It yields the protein CASSLRGNTGELFF.

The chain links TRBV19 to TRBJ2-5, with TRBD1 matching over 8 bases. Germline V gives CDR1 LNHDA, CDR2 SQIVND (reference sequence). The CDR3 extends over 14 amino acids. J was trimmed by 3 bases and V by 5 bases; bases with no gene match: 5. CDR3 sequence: CASSATGGKETQYF. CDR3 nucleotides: TGTGCCAGTAGTGCTACAGGGGGGAAAGAGACCCAGTACTTC.

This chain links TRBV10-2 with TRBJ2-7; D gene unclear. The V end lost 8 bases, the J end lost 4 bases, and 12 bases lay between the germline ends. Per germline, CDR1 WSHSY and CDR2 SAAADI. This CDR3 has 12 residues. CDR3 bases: TGCGCCAGCTTGGGTAGCTGGTACGAGCAGTACTTC. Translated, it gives CASLGSWYEQYF.

CDR3 in amino acids: CSYTGTYEQYF. CDR3 bases: TGCAGCTACACCGGGACCTACGAGCAGTACTTC. This sequence joins TRBV29-1 and TRBJ2-7, with D possibly being TRBD2 (5 bases). The CDR3 spans 11 residues. The V and J ends lost 8 bases and 2 bases respectively, with 10 bases between them. Germline V gene sequence: CDR1 SQVTM, CDR2 ANQGSEA.